This T cell receptor beta chain was obtained from a study of T cell responses to AZD1222 COVID-19 vaccine. The V end was cut by 4 bases, the J end by 7 bases, with 13 bases between. CDR1 is MNHEY, CDR2 SVGAGI, per germline. The CDR3 is 14 residues long. TCRdb's copy holds only in-frame clones and misses some; the assay was immunoSEQ multiplex PCR. Seen here are roughly 60,000 clones, 60% to 85% observed once, and the top ten hold roughly 4%. This clone was observed once. Recipients boosted at about 4 weeks or about 12 weeks are pooled. V usage is TRBV6-5 and J usage is TRBJ1-4, with no clear D. The TCR comes from an adult who received the AZD1222 COVID-19 vaccine. This material consisted of peripheral blood, taken 28 days after the second AZD1222 dose. The CDR3 sequence is CASSSPAGVEKLFF. In DNA form, the CDR3 reads TGTGCCAGCAGTTCCCCGGCCGGAGTTGAAAAACTGTTTTTT.